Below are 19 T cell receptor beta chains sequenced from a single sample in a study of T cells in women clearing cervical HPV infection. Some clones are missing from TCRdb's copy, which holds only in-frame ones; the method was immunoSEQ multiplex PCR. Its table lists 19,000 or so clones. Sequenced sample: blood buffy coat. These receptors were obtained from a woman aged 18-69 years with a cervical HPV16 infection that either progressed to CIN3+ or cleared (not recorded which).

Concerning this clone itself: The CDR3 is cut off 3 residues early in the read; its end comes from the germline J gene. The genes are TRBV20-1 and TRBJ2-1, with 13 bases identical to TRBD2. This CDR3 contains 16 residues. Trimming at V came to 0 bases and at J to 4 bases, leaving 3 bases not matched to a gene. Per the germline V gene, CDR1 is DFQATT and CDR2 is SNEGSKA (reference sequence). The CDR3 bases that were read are TGCAGTGCTAGAGAAACTAGCGGGGGGGGATACAATGAG. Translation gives CSARETSGGGYNE. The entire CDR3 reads CSARETSGGGYNEQFF.

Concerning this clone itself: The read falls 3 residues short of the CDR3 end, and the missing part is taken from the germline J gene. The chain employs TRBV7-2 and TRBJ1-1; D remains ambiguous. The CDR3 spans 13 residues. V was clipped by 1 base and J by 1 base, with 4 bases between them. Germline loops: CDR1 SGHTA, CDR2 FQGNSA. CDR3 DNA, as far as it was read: TGTGCCAGCAGCTTAGGGCAGAACACTGAA. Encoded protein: CASSLGQNTE. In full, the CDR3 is CASSLGQNTEAFF.

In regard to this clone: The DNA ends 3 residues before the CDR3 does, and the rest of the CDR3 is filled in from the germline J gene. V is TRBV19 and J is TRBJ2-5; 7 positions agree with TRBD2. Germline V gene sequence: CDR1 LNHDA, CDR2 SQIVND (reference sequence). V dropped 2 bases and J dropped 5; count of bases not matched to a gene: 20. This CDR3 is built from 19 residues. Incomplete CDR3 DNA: TGTGCCAGTAGTATAACCACAACGGGGGAGGGAGGTAGCGGGGAGACC. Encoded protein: CASSITTTGEGGSGET. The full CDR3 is CASSITTTGEGGSGETQYF.

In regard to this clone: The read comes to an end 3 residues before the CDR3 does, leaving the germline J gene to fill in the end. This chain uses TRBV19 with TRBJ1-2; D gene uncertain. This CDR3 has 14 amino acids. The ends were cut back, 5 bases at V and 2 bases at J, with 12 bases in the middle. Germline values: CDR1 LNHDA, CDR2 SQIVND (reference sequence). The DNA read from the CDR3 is TGTGCCAGTAGTTCAAACAATTGGAACTATGGC. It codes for CASSSNNWNYG. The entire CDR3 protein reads CASSSNNWNYGYTF.

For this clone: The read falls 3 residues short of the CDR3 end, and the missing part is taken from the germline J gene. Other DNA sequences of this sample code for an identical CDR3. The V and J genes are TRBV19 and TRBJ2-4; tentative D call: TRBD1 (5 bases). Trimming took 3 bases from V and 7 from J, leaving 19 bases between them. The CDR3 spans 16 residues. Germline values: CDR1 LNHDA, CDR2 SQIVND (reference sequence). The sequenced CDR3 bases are TGTGCCAGTAGTATCTCCCTTGGGCAGGGCATGAACATT. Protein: CASSISLGQGMNI. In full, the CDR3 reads CASSISLGQGMNIQYF.

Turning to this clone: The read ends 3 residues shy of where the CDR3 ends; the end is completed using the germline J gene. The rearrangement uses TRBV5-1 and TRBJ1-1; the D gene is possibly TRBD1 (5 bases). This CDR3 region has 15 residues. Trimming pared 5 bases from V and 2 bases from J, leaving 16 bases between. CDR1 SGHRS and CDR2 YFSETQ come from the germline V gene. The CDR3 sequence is CASRAIVTANTEAFF. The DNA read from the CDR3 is TGCGCCAGCAGGGCGATAGTGACAGCTAACACTGAA.

CDR3 residues: CASSGTSGVHGIQYF. The sequenced CDR3 bases are TGTGCCAGCAGCGGGACTAGCGGGGTTCACGGCATT. The chain is built from TRBV5-4 and TRBJ2-4; 13 positions match TRBD2. Read sequence stops 3 residues before the CDR3 end, and the germline J gene provides the missing end. From germline, CDR1 is SGHNT and CDR2 YYREEE (reference sequence). V trimming: 4 bases; J trimming: 9 bases; junction bases outside the gene matches: 7. This CDR3 comprises 15 residues.

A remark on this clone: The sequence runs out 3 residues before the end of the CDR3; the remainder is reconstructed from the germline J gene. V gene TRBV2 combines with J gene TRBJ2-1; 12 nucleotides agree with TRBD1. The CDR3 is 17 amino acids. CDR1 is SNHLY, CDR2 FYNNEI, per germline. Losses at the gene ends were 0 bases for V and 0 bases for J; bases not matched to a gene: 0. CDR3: CASSEAGQGASYNEQFF. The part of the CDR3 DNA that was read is TGTGCCAGCAGTGAAGCGGGACAGGGGGCCTCCTACAATGAG.

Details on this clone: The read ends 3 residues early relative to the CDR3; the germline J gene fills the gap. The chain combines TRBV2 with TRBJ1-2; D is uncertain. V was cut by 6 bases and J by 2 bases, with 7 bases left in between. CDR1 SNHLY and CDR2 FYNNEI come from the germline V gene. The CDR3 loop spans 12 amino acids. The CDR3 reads CASRRSNYGYTF. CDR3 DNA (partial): TGTGCCAGCAGACGGTCGAACTATGGC.

CDR3 sequence: CASSPGGQPQHF. Incomplete CDR3 DNA: TGTGCCAGCAGTCCCGGGGGTCAGCCC. This rearrangement joins TRBV2 to TRBJ1-5; a weak D match, TRBD1 (5 bases). The CDR3 goes on 3 residues after the read ends, and that part is filled in from the germline J gene. The V and J ends lost 5 bases and 6 bases respectively, with 8 bases between them. CDR3 size: 12 residues. Germline loops: CDR1 SNHLY, CDR2 FYNNEI.

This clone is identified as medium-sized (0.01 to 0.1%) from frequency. CDR3 DNA, as far as it was read: TGCAGCGTCTCCATAACCGGGACAGTACAAGAGACC. This translates into CSVSITGTVQET. The entire CDR3 sequence reads CSVSITGTVQETQYF. This chain uses TRBV29-1 with TRBJ2-5; 7 nucleotides match TRBD1. The read ends 3 residues shy of where the CDR3 ends; the end is completed using the germline J gene. The ends lost 6 bases at V and 2 bases at J; junction bases unmatched: 12. Germline V gene data show CDR1 as SQVTM and CDR2 as ANQGSEA. The CDR3 extends over 15 amino acids.

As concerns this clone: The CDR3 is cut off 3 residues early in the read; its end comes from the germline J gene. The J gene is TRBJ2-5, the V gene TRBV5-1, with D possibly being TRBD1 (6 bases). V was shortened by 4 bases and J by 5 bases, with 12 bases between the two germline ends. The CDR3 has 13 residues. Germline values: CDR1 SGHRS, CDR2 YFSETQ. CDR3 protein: CASSRLTGETQYF. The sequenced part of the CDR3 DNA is TGCGCCAGCAGCAGGTTAACAGGGGAGACC.

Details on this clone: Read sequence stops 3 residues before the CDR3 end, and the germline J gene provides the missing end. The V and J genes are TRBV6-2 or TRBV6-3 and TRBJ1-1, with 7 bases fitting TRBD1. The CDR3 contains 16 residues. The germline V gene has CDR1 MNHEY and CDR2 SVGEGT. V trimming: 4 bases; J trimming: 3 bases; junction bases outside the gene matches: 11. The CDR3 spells CASSWDRQGSHTEAFF. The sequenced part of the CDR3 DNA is TGTGCCAGCAGTTGGGACCGACAGGGAAGTCACACTGAA.

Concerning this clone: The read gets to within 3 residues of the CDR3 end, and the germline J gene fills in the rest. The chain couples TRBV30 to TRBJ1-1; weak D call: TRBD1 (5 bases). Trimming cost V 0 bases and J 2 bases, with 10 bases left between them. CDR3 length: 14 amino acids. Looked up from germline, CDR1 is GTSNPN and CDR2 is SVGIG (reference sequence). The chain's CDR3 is CAWSVTDRNTEAFF. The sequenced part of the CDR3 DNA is TGTGCCTGGAGTGTAACCGACAGAAACACTGAA.

CDR3 region: CASSIGTGVKTYNEQFF. The sequenced CDR3 bases are TGTGCCAGTAGTATTGGGACAGGGGTCAAAACCTACAATGAG. This rearrangement joins TRBV19 to TRBJ2-1, with 10 positions matching TRBD1. The read terminates 3 residues before the CDR3 end, so the remaining end is supplied by the germline J gene. Germline loops: CDR1 LNHDA, CDR2 SQIVND (reference sequence). This CDR3 is built from 17 residues. V lost 3 bases and J lost 2; bases outside the gene matches: 7.

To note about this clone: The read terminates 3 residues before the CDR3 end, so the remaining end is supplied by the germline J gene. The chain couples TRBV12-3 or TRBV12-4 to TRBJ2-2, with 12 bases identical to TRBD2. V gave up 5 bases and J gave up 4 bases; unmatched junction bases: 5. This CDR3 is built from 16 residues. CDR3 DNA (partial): TGTGCCAGCAGTCTACAACTAGCGGGAGGCACCGGGGAG. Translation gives CASSLQLAGGTGE. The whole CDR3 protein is CASSLQLAGGTGELFF.

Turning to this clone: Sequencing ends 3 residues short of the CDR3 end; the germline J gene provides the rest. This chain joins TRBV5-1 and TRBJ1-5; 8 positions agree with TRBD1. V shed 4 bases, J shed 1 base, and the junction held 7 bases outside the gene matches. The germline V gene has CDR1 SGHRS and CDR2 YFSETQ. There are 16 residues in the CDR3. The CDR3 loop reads CASSPGQGSSNQPQHF. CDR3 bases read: TGCGCCAGCAGCCCAGGACAGGGCTCAAGCAATCAGCCC.

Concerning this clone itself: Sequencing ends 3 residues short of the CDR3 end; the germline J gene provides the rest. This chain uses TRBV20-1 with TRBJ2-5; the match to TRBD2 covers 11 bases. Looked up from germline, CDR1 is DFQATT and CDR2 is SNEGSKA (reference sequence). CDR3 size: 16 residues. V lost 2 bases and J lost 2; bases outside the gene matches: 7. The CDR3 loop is CSARPGTSGFQETQYF. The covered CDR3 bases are TGCAGTGCTAGACCCGGGACTAGCGGATTTCAAGAGACC.

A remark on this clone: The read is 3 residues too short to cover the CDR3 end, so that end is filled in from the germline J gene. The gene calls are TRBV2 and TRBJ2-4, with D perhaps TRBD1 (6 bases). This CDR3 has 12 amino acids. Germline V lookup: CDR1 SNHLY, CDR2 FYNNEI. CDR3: CASSLQGLGQYF. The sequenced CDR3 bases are TGTGCCAGCAGTTTACAGGGCCTAGGT. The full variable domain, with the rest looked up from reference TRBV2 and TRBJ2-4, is EPEVTQTPSHQVTQMGQEVILRCVPISNHLYFYWYRQILGQKVEFLVSFYNNEISEKSEIFDDQFSVERPDGSNFTLKIRSTKLEDSAMYFCASSLQGLGQYFGAGTRLSVL.